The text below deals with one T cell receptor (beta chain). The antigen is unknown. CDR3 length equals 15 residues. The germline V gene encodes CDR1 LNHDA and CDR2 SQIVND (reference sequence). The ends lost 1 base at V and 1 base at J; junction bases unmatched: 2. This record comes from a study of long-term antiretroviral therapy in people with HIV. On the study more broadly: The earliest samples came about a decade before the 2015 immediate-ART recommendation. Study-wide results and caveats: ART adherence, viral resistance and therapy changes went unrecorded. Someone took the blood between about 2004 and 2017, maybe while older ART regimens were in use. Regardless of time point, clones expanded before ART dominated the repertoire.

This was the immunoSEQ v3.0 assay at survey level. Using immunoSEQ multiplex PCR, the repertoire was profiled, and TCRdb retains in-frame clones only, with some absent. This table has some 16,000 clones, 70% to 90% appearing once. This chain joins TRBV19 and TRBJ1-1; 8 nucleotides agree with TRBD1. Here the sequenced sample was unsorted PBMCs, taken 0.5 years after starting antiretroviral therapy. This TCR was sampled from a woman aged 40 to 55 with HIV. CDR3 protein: CASSIGTGGNTEAFF. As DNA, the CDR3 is TGTGCCAGTAGTATAGGAACAGGGGGGAACACTGAAGCTTTCTTT.